The 25 T cell receptor beta chains reported below all come from one sample, sequenced in a study of beta chain features in type 1 diabetes. Sequencing targeted expressed TCRB transcripts, as all isolated RNA had been reverse transcribed. This table comes from immunoSEQ multiplex PCR, and its TCRdb copy is limited to in-frame clones, with some not included. The sample records hundreds of thousands of clones, more than 11% being singletons. What was sequenced was naive CD4+ T cells from blood. All receptors derive from a young man in good health.

This clone has only a few counts. V usage is TRBV2 and J usage is TRBJ2-1; D is perhaps TRBD1 (6 bases). V was trimmed by 2 bases and J by 8 bases, leaving 13 bases between them. The CDR3 length is 14 residues. Germline V CDR1 and CDR2: SNHLY, FYNNEI. CDR3 coding DNA: TGTGCCAGCAGTGAACAGGGGCCCAGCTATGAGCAGTTCTTC. Encoded protein: CASSEQGPSYEQFF.

The chain combines TRBV10-3 with TRBJ2-7; the D is unclear. This CDR3 has 11 residues. With 6 bases removed from V and 3 bases from J, the gap between germline ends came to 6 bases. Germline lookup yields CDR1 ENHRY and CDR2 SYGVKD. CDR3 DNA: TGTGCCATCAGAGAAGACTACGAGCAGTACTTC. Residues: CAIREDYEQYF.

This chain links TRBV4-3 with TRBJ2-7; D remains ambiguous. V was trimmed by 3 bases and J by 2 bases, leaving 14 bases between them. The germline gives CDR1 LGHNA, CDR2 YSLEER. This CDR3 has 15 amino acids. The CDR3 is CASSHTAKGPYEQYV. CDR3 DNA: TGCGCCAGCAGCCACACAGCCAAAGGCCCCTACGAGCAGTACGTC.

The CDR3 nucleotides are TGTGCCTGGAGTCAGGACAGAAAGCAGTTCTTC. This translates into CAWSQDRKQFF. The gene calls are TRBV30 and TRBJ2-1, with D tentatively TRBD1 (6 bases). CDR1 GTSNPN and CDR2 SVGIG come from the germline V gene (reference sequence). The V end was cut by 2 bases, the J end by 11 bases, with 10 bases between. The CDR3 contains 11 residues.

The V gene is TRBV7-2, the J gene TRBJ2-5; TRBD1 matches 7 bases. Germline values: CDR1 SGHTA, CDR2 FQGNSA. The CDR3 consists of 16 residues. The V and J ends lost 4 bases and 4 bases, in that order; junction bases with no gene match: 12. CDR3 nucleotides: TGTGCCAGCAGCTGGCGACAGGGTCAGGTTCGAGAGACCCAGTACTTC. Translated, it gives CASSWRQGQVRETQYF.

V usage is TRBV25-1 and J usage is TRBJ2-1; tentatively, D is TRBD1 (6 bases). V was shortened by 9 bases and J by 5 bases, with 20 bases between the two germline ends. Germline CDR1 and CDR2: MGHDK and SYGVNS. The CDR3 has 15 residues. CDR3 loop: CASTILGARHNEQFF. The CDR3 DNA reads as TGTGCCAGTACCATCTTGGGGGCAAGGCACAATGAGCAGTTCTTC.

This clone appeared a few times. V gene TRBV20-1 combines with J gene TRBJ1-2, with unresolved D. CDR1 and CDR2 from the germline V gene are DFQATT and SNEGSKA (reference sequence). CDR3 length equals 10 residues. Trimming cost V 6 bases and J 8 bases, with 10 bases left between them. The CDR3 loop reads CSAPQPGYTF. The CDR3, as DNA: TGCAGTGCCCCGCAGCCGGGCTACACCTTC.

The chain joins TRBV4-1 to TRBJ1-1, with D unclear. The CDR3 has 15 residues. The ends were cut back, 5 bases at V and 1 base at J, with 14 bases in the middle. Per the germline V gene, CDR1 is MGHRA and CDR2 is YSYEKL. DNA for the CDR3: TGCGCCAGCAGCACAACGGTCTCCCGGAACACTGAAGCTTTCTTT. Residues: CASSTTVSRNTEAFF.

V is TRBV20-1 and J is TRBJ1-2, with D possibly TRBD1 on 5 matching bases. CDR3 length equals 11 residues. CDR1 DFQATT and CDR2 SNEGSKA come from the germline V gene (reference sequence). V lost 6 bases to trimming and J lost 5 bases, with 10 bases between them. The CDR3 is CSAPKGYGYTF. The CDR3 bases are TGCAGTGCCCCCAAGGGGTATGGCTACACCTTC.

At least ten counts were recorded for this clone. This sequence joins TRBV21-1 and TRBJ2-6; the table calls TRBD2, which could not be checked here. TRBV21-1 is a recognized pseudogene. The CDR3 runs to 15 residues. This CDR3 is CASREGVSGANVLTF. The CDR3 DNA sequence: TGTGCCAGCAGAGAGGGCGTCTCTGGGGCCAACGTCCTGACTTTC.

The rearrangement uses TRBV11-2 and TRBJ2-1, with D hard to call. The CDR3 loop spans 15 amino acids. The ends were cut back, 0 bases at V and 0 bases at J, with 6 bases in the middle. Per germline, CDR1 SGHAT and CDR2 FQNNGV. Here the CDR3 DNA reads TGTGCCAGCAGCTTAGAGGCCAGCTCCTACAATGAGCAGTTCTTC. As protein: CASSLEASSYNEQFF.

The V and J genes are TRBV7-2 and TRBJ2-3; D is possibly TRBD1 (5 bases). This CDR3 has 15 residues. V shed 1 base and J shed 5 bases, with 13 bases lying between them. CDR1 and CDR2 from the germline V gene are SGHTA and FQGNSA. The chain's CDR3 is CASSLGIGVKDTQYF. CDR3 in DNA: TGTGCCAGCAGCTTAGGTATAGGGGTCAAAGATACGCAGTATTTT.

The chain uses TRBV14 and TRBJ2-2, with D hard to call. CDR1 is SGHDN, CDR2 FVKESK, per germline. The V gene lost 2 bases and the J gene lost 7 bases, with 14 bases spanning the gap. The length of the CDR3 is 15 residues. In nucleotides, the CDR3 is TGTGCCAGCAGCCAATTTGGGCAGCTCTACGGGGAGCTGTTTTTT. It is translated as CASSQFGQLYGELFF.

The chain is built from TRBV5-6 and TRBJ2-1, with 7 bases aligning to TRBD2. V was clipped by 5 bases and J by 0 bases; unmatched bases: 5. The CDR3 length is 15 residues. The germline CDR1 and CDR2 sequences are SGHDT and YYEEEE. The CDR3 coding sequence is TGTGCCAGCAGACGGGCGGGAGCCTCCTACAATGAGCAGTTCTTC. Protein product: CASRRAGASYNEQFF.

This clone has more than one count but fewer than ten. J is TRBJ2-6 and V is TRBV6-1; no definite D call. Trimming removed 6 bases from V and 1 base from J, with 10 bases in between. The germline CDR1 and CDR2 sequences are MNHNS and SASEGT. This CDR3 has 15 residues. In DNA form, the CDR3 reads TGTGCCAGCAGCATCGAGCGTTCTGGGGCCAACGTCCTGACTTTC. Amino acid sequence: CASSIERSGANVLTF.

The chain carries TRBV5-6 and TRBJ2-7; tentatively, D is TRBD1 (6 bases). V lost 4 bases, J lost 0 bases, and 11 bases lay in between. This CDR3 comprises 14 residues. Germline V gene sequence: CDR1 SGHDT, CDR2 YYEEEE. The CDR3 nucleotides read TGTGCCAGCAGCACGGGACACTACTCCTACGAGCAGTACGTC. It specifies CASSTGHYSYEQYV.

The rearrangement links TRBV11-2 to TRBJ1-2; 7 bases agree with TRBD1. The CDR3 has 13 residues. Germline V gives CDR1 SGHAT, CDR2 FQNNGV. The V segment lost 5 bases and the J segment 4 bases; nucleotides outside the gene matches: 4. The CDR3 loop reads CASSPGQSYGYTF. As DNA, the CDR3 is TGTGCCAGCAGCCCGGGACAGAGCTATGGCTACACCTTC.

The chain links TRBV20-1 to TRBJ2-5; D uncertain. The CDR3 is 11 residues long. V dropped 1 base and J dropped 5 bases, with 5 bases sitting between them. CDR1 and CDR2 (germline): DFQATT, SNEGSKA (reference sequence). This CDR3 reads CSARVSETQYF. The CDR3, as DNA: TGCAGTGCTAGAGTCTCGGAGACCCAGTACTTC.

This clone was observed a handful of times. The chain recombines TRBV30 with TRBJ2-2, with D hard to call. The CDR3 sequence is 13 residues long. Per germline, CDR1 GTSNPN and CDR2 SVGIG (reference sequence). Trimming pared 5 bases from V and 2 bases from J, leaving 9 bases between. The CDR3 reads CAWGNRNTGELFF. The DNA of the CDR3 is TGTGCCTGGGGCAACCGAAACACCGGGGAGCTGTTTTTT.

This clone occurred a few times. J is TRBJ2-1 and V is TRBV7-9, with D hard to call. The V end lost 2 bases, the J end lost 7 bases, and 15 bases lay between the germline ends. CDR1 is SEHNR, CDR2 FQNEAQ, per germline (reference sequence). The CDR3 is 15 amino acids. The CDR3 DNA follows: TGTGCCAGCAGCTTAAACAAAAGGTTCCCAAATGAGCAGTTCTTC. Protein product: CASSLNKRFPNEQFF.

This chain links TRBV5-1 with TRBJ2-1; possibly TRBD2 for D (6 bases). Germline CDR1 reads SGHRS; CDR2 reads YFSETQ. V was cut by 1 base and J by 5 bases, with 13 bases left in between. The CDR3 spans 15 residues. The CDR3 reads CASSLYAGKNNEQFF. The CDR3 region has the DNA TGCGCCAGCAGCTTGTATGCGGGGAAGAACAATGAGCAGTTCTTC.

Only a few counts were recorded for this clone. The chain employs TRBV9 and TRBJ2-5; TRBD2 agrees at 8 bases. CDR3 length: 16 amino acids. Germline CDR1 reads SGDLS; CDR2 reads YYNGEE. The V gene end was trimmed by 0 bases and the J gene end by 4 bases; junction bases not matched to a gene: 8. The CDR3 loop is CASSVGPSGTRETQYF. Here the CDR3 DNA reads TGTGCCAGCAGCGTAGGTCCGTCCGGGACTAGAGAGACCCAGTACTTC.

The CDR3, as DNA: TGTGCCAGTAGTATTCGAAGGGGAGGGGGATACAATGAGCAGTTCTTC. Amino acids: CASSIRRGGGYNEQFF. The chain combines TRBV19 with TRBJ2-1, with D perhaps TRBD2 (7 bases). Trimming pared 3 bases from V and 4 bases from J, leaving 16 bases between. CDR1 is LNHDA, CDR2 SQIVND, per germline (reference sequence). The CDR3 is 16 amino acids.

This clone showed up just a few times. This sequence joins TRBV29-1 and TRBJ1-2; D is uncertain. V lost 2 bases to trimming and J lost 8 bases, with 6 bases between them. From germline, CDR1 is SQVTM and CDR2 ANQGSEA. The CDR3 totals 10 residues. The CDR3 here is CSVEPDGYTF. CDR3 DNA: TGCAGCGTTGAACCGGACGGCTACACCTTC.

V is TRBV15 and J is TRBJ2-2, with unresolved D. CDR1 LNHNV and CDR2 YYDKDF come from the germline V gene (reference sequence). CDR3 length: 12 residues. Between the trimmed V and J ends, which lost 1 base and 5 bases, there was a span of 2 bases. CDR3 DNA: TGTGCCACCAGCAGAGCGACCGGGGAGCTGTTTTTT. It specifies CATSRATGELFF. Using reference TRBV15 and TRBJ2-2 for the parts outside the CDR3, the full variable domain is DAMVIQNPRYQVTQFGKPVTLSCSQTLNHNVMYWYQQKSSQAPKLLFHYYDKDFNNEADTPDNFQSRRPNTSFCFLDIRSPGLGDTAMYLCATSRATGELFFGEGSRLTVL.